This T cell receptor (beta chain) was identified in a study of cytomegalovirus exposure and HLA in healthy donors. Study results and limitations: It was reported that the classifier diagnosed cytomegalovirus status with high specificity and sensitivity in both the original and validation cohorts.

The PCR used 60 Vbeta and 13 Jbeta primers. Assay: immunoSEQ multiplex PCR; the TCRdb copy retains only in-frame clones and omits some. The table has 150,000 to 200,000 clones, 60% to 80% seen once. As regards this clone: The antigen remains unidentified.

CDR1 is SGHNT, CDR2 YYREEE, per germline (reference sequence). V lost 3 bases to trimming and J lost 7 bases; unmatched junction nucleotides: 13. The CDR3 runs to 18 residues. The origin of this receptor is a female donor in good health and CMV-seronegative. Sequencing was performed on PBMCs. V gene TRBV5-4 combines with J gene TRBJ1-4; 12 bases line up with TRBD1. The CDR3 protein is CASSSRGTGGALSEKLFF. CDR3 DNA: TGTGCCAGCAGCTCCCGCGGGACAGGGGGCGCGTTGAGTGAAAAACTGTTTTTT. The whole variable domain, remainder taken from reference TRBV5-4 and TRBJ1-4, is ETGVTQSPTHLIKTRGQQVTLRCSSQSGHNTVSWYQQALGQGPQFIFQYYREEENGRGNFPPRFSGLQFPNYSSELNVNALELDDSALYLCASSSRGTGGALSEKLFFGSGTQLSVL.